Listed below are T cell receptor beta chains from one sample, sequenced in a study of tumor-infiltrating lymphocytes in primary liver carcinoma. Each CDR3 protein is one row after TCRdb ran MiXCR on the multiplex PCR reads. In the table there are about 350,000 distinct CDR3 sequences, approximately 65% of which are singletons. Sequencing was performed on peripheral blood. These receptors were collected from a man in his forties or fifties with primary liver carcinoma and hepatitis B virus infection. Each CDR3 is given with its conserved first and last residue. A D gene is named only where the DNA matches it firmly. Clone size is shown for a subset of rows, as once, few, many or a class of expanded clone.

CDR3: CASTEEGRANVLTF
DNA: TGTGCCAGCACCGAGGAGGGAAGGGCCAACGTCCTGACTTTC
J: TRBJ2-6
size: many
D: -
V: TRBV12-3/TRBV12-4

CDR3: CASSLGAGPSYEQYF
DNA: TGTGCCAGCAGCTTGGGTGCGGGACCTTCGTACGAGCAGTACTTC
J: TRBJ2-7
size: few
D: -
V: TRBV5-6

CDR3: CASIPTSGIFNEQFF
DNA: TGTGCCAGCATACCAACTAGTGGGATTTTCAATGAGCAGTTCTTC
J: TRBJ2-1
size: -
D: -
V: TRBV6-5

CDR3: CASRRPRGAEVDTQYF
DNA: TGTGCCAGCAGACGCCCTCGGGGAGCGGAGGTGGATACGCAGTATTTT
J: TRBJ2-3
size: -
D: -
V: TRBV11-2

CDR3: CASIFHGSYEQYF
DNA: TGTGCCAGCATCTTTCACGGGAGCTACGAGCAGTACTTC
J: TRBJ2-7
size: -
D: -
V: TRBV12-3/TRBV12-4

CDR3: CTSSQGLARNEQFF
DNA: TGTACCAGCAGCCAAGGGCTAGCGAGAAATGAGCAGTTCTTC
J: TRBJ2-1
size: -
D: -
V: TRBV4-2

CDR3: CASCDMKVNEKLFF
DNA: TGTGCCAGCTGTGACATGAAGGTTAATGAAAAACTGTTTTTT
J: TRBJ1-4
size: -
D: -
V: TRBV6-1

CDR3: CASSLERVGDEQFF
DNA: TGTGCCAGCAGCTTAGAAAGGGTGGGTGATGAGCAGTTCTTC
J: TRBJ2-1
size: few
D: -
V: TRBV7-9

CDR3: CASSHGYEQYF
DNA: TGCGCCAGCAGTCACGGCTACGAGCAGTACTTC
J: TRBJ2-7
size: -
D: -
V: TRBV10-2

CDR3: CASSLGGTSSSDTQYF
DNA: TGCGCCAGCAGCTTGGGCGGGACTAGCAGTTCAGATACGCAGTATTTT
J: TRBJ2-3
size: -
D: TRBD2
V: TRBV5-1

CDR3: CASSSTRGSPLHF
DNA: TGTGCCAGCAGTTCTACCCGAGGTTCACCCCTCCACTTT
J: TRBJ1-6
size: -
D: -
V: TRBV12-3/TRBV12-4

CDR3: CASSFAQDTTKQYF
DNA: TGTGCCAGCAGCTTCGCCCAGGACACTACGAAGCAGTACTTC
J: TRBJ2-7
size: -
D: -
V: TRBV5-5

CDR3: CASSRTGRSYGYTF
DNA: TGTGCCAGCAGCCGGACAGGGCGCTCCTATGGCTACACCTTC
J: TRBJ1-2
size: once
D: TRBD1
V: TRBV11-2

CDR3: CASSFGTSGSETQHF
DNA: TGTGCCAGCAGCTTTGGGACTAGCGGGAGTGAGACCCAGCACTTC
J: TRBJ2-5
size: -
D: TRBD2
V: TRBV11-2

CDR3: CASSLAATQSYEQYF
DNA: TGCGCCAGCAGCTTGGCGGCAACGCAATCCTACGAGCAGTACTTC
J: TRBJ2-7
size: -
D: -
V: TRBV5-1

CDR3: CASSLVGNTINELFF
DNA: TGTGCCAGCAGCTTGGTTGGCAATACGATCAATGAGCTGTTCTTC
J: TRBJ2-1
size: -
D: -
V: TRBV5-5

CDR3: CASSLSGASTEAFF
DNA: TGCGCCAGCAGCTTGTCAGGCGCGAGCACTGAAGCTTTCTTT
J: TRBJ1-1
size: few
D: -
V: TRBV5-1

CDR3: CASSLASYNEQFF
DNA: TGTGCCAGCAGCTTAGCTTCCTACAATGAGCAGTTCTTC
J: TRBJ2-1
size: medium-sized
D: -
V: TRBV11-2

CDR3: CASSFTGGEPFF
DNA: TGTGCCAGCAGCTTCACAGGCGGCGAGCCGTTTTTT
J: TRBJ2-2
size: -
D: -
V: TRBV11-2

CDR3: CASSQGGRRNTGEPFF
DNA: TGTGCCAGCAGCCAAGGCGGGAGGCGAAACACCGGGGAGCCGTTTTTT
J: TRBJ2-2
size: -
D: TRBD2
V: TRBV4-2

CDR3: CASSFTGGNHPQHF
DNA: TGTGCCAGCAGCTTCACTGGAGGGAATCATCCCCAGCATTTT
J: TRBJ1-5
size: -
D: -
V: TRBV11-2

CDR3: CASSEWVGGGNNEQFF
DNA: TGTGCCAGCAGTGAGTGGGTAGGCGGGGGAAACAATGAGCAGTTCTTC
J: TRBJ2-1
size: few
D: TRBD2
V: TRBV6-1

CDR3: CASKGLAGVEEQYF
DNA: TGTGCCAGCAAAGGACTAGCGGGAGTAGAGGAGCAGTACTTC
J: TRBJ2-7
size: -
D: TRBD2
V: TRBV11-2

CDR3: CASSLDGRDSTDTQYF
DNA: TGTGCCAGCAGCTTGGACGGACGGGACAGCACAGATACGCAGTATTTT
J: TRBJ2-3
size: -
D: -
V: TRBV11-2

CDR3: CASMEGGGAEQYF
DNA: TGTGCCAGCATGGAAGGGGGGGGAGCCGAGCAGTACTTC
J: TRBJ2-7
size: -
D: -
V: TRBV28

CDR3: CASSLGQGYHLGF
DNA: TGTGCCAGCAGTTTAGGACAGGGGTACCACCTCGGGTTC
J: TRBJ2-5
size: many
D: TRBD1
V: TRBV12-3/TRBV12-4

CDR3: CASGFNGGKLLF
DNA: TGTGCCAGCGGCTTTAATGGAGGAAAACTGTTATTT
J: TRBJ1-4
size: -
D: -
V: TRBV11-1

CDR3: CASSAMSSNNSPLHF
DNA: TGTGCCAGCAGTGCTATGAGTTCCAATAATTCACCCCTCCACTTT
J: TRBJ1-6
size: -
D: -
V: TRBV6-1

CDR3: CASSPGLAENTGELFF
DNA: TGTGCCAGCAGCCCGGGACTAGCGGAGAACACCGGGGAGCTGTTTTTT
J: TRBJ2-2
size: -
D: TRBD2
V: TRBV13

CDR3: CARVTGTDCNEQFF
DNA: TGTGCCAGAGTTACTGGGACAGACTGCAATGAGCAGTTCTTC
J: TRBJ2-1
size: -
D: TRBD1
V: TRBV6-6

CDR3: CTSSLVTGVISNEQFF
DNA: TGTACCAGCAGCTTAGTAACGGGAGTTATTTCCAATGAGCAGTTCTTC
J: TRBJ2-1
size: -
D: -
V: TRBV11-2

CDR3: CVSSLLLGLLDTQYF
DNA: TGTGTCAGCAGCTTATTATTAGGGCTACTAGATACGCAGTATTTT
J: TRBJ2-3
size: once
D: -
V: TRBV11-2

CDR3: CASSEYRRETQYF
DNA: TGTGCCAGCAGTGAATACAGAAGAGAGACCCAGTACTTC
J: TRBJ2-5
size: few
D: -
V: TRBV2

CDR3: CGVEDRINPSSYNEQFF
DNA: TGCGGCGTTGAAGATCGGATTAACCCTAGCTCCTACAATGAGCAGTTCTTC
J: TRBJ2-1
size: -
D: -
V: TRBV29-1

CDR3: CASSAEGREETQYF
DNA: TGTGCCAGCAGTGCTGAGGGCCGCGAGGAGACCCAGTACTTC
J: TRBJ2-5
size: few
D: -
V: TRBV6-1

CDR3: CASGLAAGAGGQFF
DNA: TGTGCCAGCGGCTTAGCCGCGGGAGCAGGTGGGCAGTTCTTC
J: TRBJ2-1
size: -
D: TRBD2
V: TRBV5-4

CDR3: CASSPTTGKVSNTIYF
DNA: TGTGCCAGCAGCCCGACGACAGGGAAAGTTTCCAACACCATATATTTT
J: TRBJ1-3
size: few
D: TRBD1
V: TRBV13

CDR3: CASSFLEAAGELFF
DNA: TGTGCCAGCAGCTTTCTCGAGGCGGCCGGGGAGCTGTTTTTT
J: TRBJ2-2
size: -
D: -
V: TRBV5-5

CDR3: CASSLGDHQETQYF
DNA: TGTGCCAGCAGCCTAGGGGATCACCAAGAGACCCAGTACTTC
J: TRBJ2-5
size: many
D: -
V: TRBV12-3/TRBV12-4

CDR3: CASSLSTDYGYTF
DNA: TGTGCCAGCAGTTTATCGACAGACTATGGCTACACCTTC
J: TRBJ1-2
size: -
D: -
V: TRBV28